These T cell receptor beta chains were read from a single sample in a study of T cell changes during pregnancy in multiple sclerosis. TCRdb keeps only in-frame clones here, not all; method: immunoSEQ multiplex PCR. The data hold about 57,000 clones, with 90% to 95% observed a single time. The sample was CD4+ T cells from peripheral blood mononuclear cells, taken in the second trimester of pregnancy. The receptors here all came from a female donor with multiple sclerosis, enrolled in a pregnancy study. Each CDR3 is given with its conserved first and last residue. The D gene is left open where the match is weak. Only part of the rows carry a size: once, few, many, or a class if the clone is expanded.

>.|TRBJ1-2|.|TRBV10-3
TGTGCCATCAGTGAGATGGCAAAGCGGGGCTACACCTTC
CAISEMAKRGYTF
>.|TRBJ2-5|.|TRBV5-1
TGCGCCAGCAGCTTGGTTTACAGGGAAGGGCCAGAGACCCAGTACTTC
CASSLVYREGPETQYF
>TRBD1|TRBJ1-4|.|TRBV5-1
TGCGCCAGCAGCCCGGCGAAGACAGGGGATGTTTCTGAAAAACTGTTTTTT
CASSPAKTGDVSEKLFF
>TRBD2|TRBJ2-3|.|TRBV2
TGTGCCAGCAGCGGAGGTAGGGCTAGCGGGGGGGAGAGCACAGATACGCAGTATTTT
CASSGGRASGGESTDTQYF
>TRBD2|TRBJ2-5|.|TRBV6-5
TGTGCCAGCAGTTCTTTATCCGGGGGGTACCAAGAGACCCAGTACTTC
CASSSLSGGYQETQYF
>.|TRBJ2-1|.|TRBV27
TGTGCCAGCAGTCCAATCCGTCTCGGCGGAACATACAATGAGCAGTTCTTC
CASSPIRLGGTYNEQFF
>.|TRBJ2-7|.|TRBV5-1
TGCGCCAGCAGCTTGTGGCAGGGAAGCTCCTACGAGCAGTACTTC
CASSLWQGSSYEQYF
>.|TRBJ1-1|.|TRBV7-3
TGTGCCAGCAGCTTAGATCGAGGGGGCACTGAAGCTTTCTTT
CASSLDRGGTEAFF
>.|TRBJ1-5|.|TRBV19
TGTGCCAGTAGTAGTTTTAATAAGGGGAATCAGCCCCAGCATTTT
CASSSFNKGNQPQHF
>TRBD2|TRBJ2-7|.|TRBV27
TGTGCCAGCAGTAACGGGGGGACCTACGAGCAGTACTTC
CASSNGGTYEQYF
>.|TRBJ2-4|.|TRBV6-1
TGTGCCAGCAGTGAAGCCCAGGACACTAAAAACATTCAGTACTTC
CASSEAQDTKNIQYF
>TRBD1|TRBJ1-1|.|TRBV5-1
TGCGCCAGCAGCTCGTACGGGACAGGGTACATGAACACTGAAGCTTTCTTT
CASSSYGTGYMNTEAFF
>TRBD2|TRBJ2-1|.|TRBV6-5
TGTGCCAGCAGGAAGGGTAGCGGGATTGACAATGAGCAGTTCTTC
CASRKGSGIDNEQFF
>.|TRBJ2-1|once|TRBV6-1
TGTGCCAGCAGTCAGGCCGGGCAGTTCTTC
CASSQAGQFF
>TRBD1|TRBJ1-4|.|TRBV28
TGTGCCAGCAGCCTCATGGGACAGGGGGCCCACGAAAAACTGTTTTTT
CASSLMGQGAHEKLFF
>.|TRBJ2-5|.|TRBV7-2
TGTGCCAGCAGCCCACGGGGGACGGTGTACCAAGAGACCCAGTACTTC
CASSPRGTVYQETQYF
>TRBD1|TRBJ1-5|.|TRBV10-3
TGTGCCATCAGTGGGACAGGGGGGAATCAGCCCCAGCATTTT
CAISGTGGNQPQHF
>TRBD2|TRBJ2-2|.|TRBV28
TGTGCCAGCACCTGGACTAGCGGGGGCGGGGAGCTGTTTTTT
CASTWTSGGGELFF
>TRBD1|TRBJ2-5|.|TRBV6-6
TGTGCCAGCAGTTACCCCGGGACAGCCTTAGGAGAGACCCAGTACTTC
CASSYPGTALGETQYF
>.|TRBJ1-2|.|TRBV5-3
TGTGCCAGAAACGGAGTAGGGGCAGGTGGCTACACCTTC
CARNGVGAGGYTF
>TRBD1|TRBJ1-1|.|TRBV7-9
TGTGCCAGCAGCCCCTCACCCGGGACAGGGATACGGAACACTGAAGCTTTCTTT
CASSPSPGTGIRNTEAFF
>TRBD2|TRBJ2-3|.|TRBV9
TGTGCCAGCAGCCTCGGGGGACTAGCGGGAGGGATTGGGACAGATACGCAGTATTTT
CASSLGGLAGGIGTDTQYF
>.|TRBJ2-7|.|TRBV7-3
TGTGCCAGCAGCAATACAGGGTCCTACGAGCAGTACTTC
CASSNTGSYEQYF
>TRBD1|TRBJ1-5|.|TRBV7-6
TGTGCCAGCAGCTTACGACAGGGGGGTCAGCCCCAGCATTTT
CASSLRQGGQPQHF
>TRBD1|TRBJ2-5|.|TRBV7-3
TGTGCCAGCAGCTTAGCCGGACAGGTTCAAGAGACCCAGTACTTC
CASSLAGQVQETQYF
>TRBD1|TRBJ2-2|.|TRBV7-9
TGTGCCAGCAGTAAAGGACAGGGTTACACCGGGGAGCTGTTTTTT
CASSKGQGYTGELFF
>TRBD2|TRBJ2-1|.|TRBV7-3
TGTGCCAGCAGCCGACTAGCGGGAGTTGAGCAGTTCTTC
CASSRLAGVEQFF
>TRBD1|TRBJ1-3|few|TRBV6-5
TGTGCCAGCAGGAAGACAGGGGACGCTGGAAACACCATATATTTT
CASRKTGDAGNTIYF
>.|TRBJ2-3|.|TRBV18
TGTGCCAGCTCACCACCTTTAACAGATACGCAGTATTTT
CASSPPLTDTQYF
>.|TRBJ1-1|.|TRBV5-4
TGTGCCAGCAGTATGCCGACAGGGAACACTGAAGCTTTCTTT
CASSMPTGNTEAFF
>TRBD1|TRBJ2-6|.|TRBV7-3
TGTGCCAGCAGCGAGAGCGGACAGGCTGGGGCCAACGTCCTGACTTTC
CASSESGQAGANVLTF
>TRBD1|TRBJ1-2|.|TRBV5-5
TGTGCCAGCACCTTTACCGGGACAGATGATGGCTACACCTTC
CASTFTGTDDGYTF
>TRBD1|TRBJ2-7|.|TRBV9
TGTGCCAGCAGCCCAGGGACAGGGGCGACCTACGAGCAGTACTTC
CASSPGTGATYEQYF
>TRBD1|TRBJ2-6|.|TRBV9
TGTGCCAGCAGCACAAACCGGGACAGGGGAGTAACTGGGGCCAACGTCCTGACTTTC
CASSTNRDRGVTGANVLTF
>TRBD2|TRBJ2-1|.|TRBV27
TGTGCCAGCAGTCCTTCTCCTAGCGGGACCTACAATGAGCAGTTCTTC
CASSPSPSGTYNEQFF
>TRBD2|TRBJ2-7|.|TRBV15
TGTGCCACCAGCAGAGATAGCGGGAACTACGAGCAGTACTTC
CATSRDSGNYEQYF
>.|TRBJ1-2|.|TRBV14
TGTGCCAGCAGCCAAGGCGCCCTCCCGTACACAGGGACCCATGGCTACACCTTC
CASSQGALPYTGTHGYTF
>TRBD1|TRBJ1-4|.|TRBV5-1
TGCGCCAGCAGCGGCGGACAGGGAAGAGAAAAACTGTTTTTT
CASSGGQGREKLFF
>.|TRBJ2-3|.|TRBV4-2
TGTGCCAGCAGAAAAAGCAGGGTCAGCACAGATACGCAGTATTTT
CASRKSRVSTDTQYF
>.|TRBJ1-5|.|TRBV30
TGTGCCTGGAGTCCCGGCAGGGGCAATCAGCCCCAGCATTTT
CAWSPGRGNQPQHF
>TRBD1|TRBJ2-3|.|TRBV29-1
TGCAGCGCCAGACAGGGGGGGGCAGATACGCAGTATTTT
CSARQGGADTQYF
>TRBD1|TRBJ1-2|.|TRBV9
TGTGCCAGCAGCGCCTCGAGACAGGGCGCCTATGGCTACACCTTC
CASSASRQGAYGYTF
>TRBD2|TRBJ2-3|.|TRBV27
TGTGCCAGCAGCCGGACTAGCGGGTTCGCAGATACGCAGTATTTT
CASSRTSGFADTQYF
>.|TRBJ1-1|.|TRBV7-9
TGTGCCAGCAGCCCTCAAGAGGAGTTGGAAGCTTTCTTT
CASSPQEELEAFF
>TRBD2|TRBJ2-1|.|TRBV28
TGTGCCAGCAGTTTAGGGGTGGCGGGAGGGTACAATGAGCAGTTCTTC
CASSLGVAGGYNEQFF
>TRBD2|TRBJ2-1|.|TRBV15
TGTGCCACCAGCATCCTTAGCGGGTACCCTGAGCAGTTCTTC
CATSILSGYPEQFF
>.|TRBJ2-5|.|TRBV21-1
TGTGCCAGCAGCAATCTAAAAATCAGGGTAGAGACCCAGTACTTC
CASSNLKIRVETQYF
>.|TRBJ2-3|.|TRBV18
TGTGCCAGCTCACCACCCTCCACAGATACGCAGTATTTT
CASSPPSTDTQYF
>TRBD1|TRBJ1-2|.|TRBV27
TGTGCCAGCAGAACCCGGACAGGGGACTATGGCTACACCTTC
CASRTRTGDYGYTF
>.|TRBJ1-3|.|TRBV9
TGTGCCAGCAGCCCTGAGGGGGGGCGCGGTGGAAACACCATATATTTT
CASSPEGGRGGNTIYF
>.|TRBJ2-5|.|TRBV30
TGTGCCTGGAGCGCCTTCAGGGGAGGGGAGACCCAGTACTTC
CAWSAFRGGETQYF
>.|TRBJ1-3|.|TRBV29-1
TGCAGCGTTGATGCAGGGCCTGGAAACACCATATATTTT
CSVDAGPGNTIYF
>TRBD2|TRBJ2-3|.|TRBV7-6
TGTGCCAGCACCCAGATAGCGGGACTAGCGGGGGGAGATACGCAGTATTTT
CASTQIAGLAGGDTQYF
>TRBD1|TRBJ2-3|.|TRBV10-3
TGTGCCATCAGAGGGCAGGGGGGCACAGATACGCAGTATTTT
CAIRGQGGTDTQYF
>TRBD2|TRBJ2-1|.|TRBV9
TGTGCCAGCAGCGTAGCTCGGGGGGGGACTATTGCCAATGAGCAGTTCTTC
CASSVARGGTIANEQFF